The 31 T cell receptor beta chains listed next were all sequenced from one sample in a study of OX40 agonist ivuxolimab in advanced cancers. Repertoires were generated with immunoSEQ multiplex PCR, while TCRdb's copy carries only in-frame clones and drops some. This table has about 61,000 clones, over 80% appearing once. This specimen was CD4+ or CD8+ T cells sorted from blood, taken in a trial of the OX40 agonist ivuxolimab. The receptor source for this set is an adult with an advanced solid tumor such as melanoma, head and neck, liver or kidney cancer.

This CDR3 is CASSLIGTRQSRANVLTF. The CDR3 coding sequence is TGTGCCAGCAGTTTAATCGGCACACGACAAAGTCGGGCCAACGTCCTGACTTTC. The chain employs TRBV6-4 and TRBJ2-6; no firm D call. Germline lookup yields CDR1 MRHNA and CDR2 SNTAGT. Trimming removed 5 bases from V and 5 bases from J, with 22 bases in between. This CDR3 region has 18 residues.

This clone is a singleton in its sample. The rearrangement links TRBV18 to TRBJ2-3; no definite D call. V lost 1 base and J 0 bases, leaving 8 bases between the germline ends. Germline V CDR1 and CDR2: KGHSH, LQKENI. The CDR3 is 15 amino acids. The CDR3 reads CASSPRSTSTDTQYF. DNA for the CDR3: TGTGCCAGCTCACCACGATCGACAAGCACAGATACGCAGTATTTT.

This clone was seen more than once but under ten times. The gene calls are TRBV7-9 and TRBJ2-5; D is ambiguous. Trimming left V 2 bases short and J 0 bases short, with 4 bases between. CDR3 length: 13 residues. CDR1 and CDR2 (germline): SEHNR, FQNEAQ (reference sequence). The CDR3 sequence: CASSLSHQETQYF. The CDR3 coding sequence is TGTGCCAGCAGCTTATCTCACCAAGAGACCCAGTACTTC. The complete variable domain, with remaining parts taken from reference TRBV7-9 and TRBJ2-5, reads DTGVSQNPRHKITKRGQNVTFRCDPISEHNRLYWYRQTLGQGPEFLTYFQNEAQLEKSRLLSDRFSAERPKGSFSTLEIQRTEQGDSAMYLCASSLSHQETQYFGPGTRLLVL.

In nucleotides, the CDR3 is TGTGCCAGCAGCGTATTCCCCCCAGGGTCGGGGTCACCCCTCCACTTT. Residues: CASSVFPPGSGSPLHF. The V gene is TRBV14, the J gene TRBJ1-6; TRBD1 is a possible D gene (5 bases). CDR1 is SGHDN and CDR2 is FVKESK in the germline V gene. V was trimmed by 5 bases and J by 10 bases, leaving 21 bases between them. The CDR3 consists of 16 residues.

The chain has TRBV27 and TRBJ1-6; the D is unclear. The CDR3 extends over 17 amino acids. Germline values: CDR1 MNHEY, CDR2 SMNVEV (reference sequence). V lost 3 bases and J lost 0, with 12 bases in between. The DNA of the CDR3 is TGTGCCAGCAGTTTCGAGGGCGCTCTCTCCTATAATTCACCCCTCCACTTT. Amino acids: CASSFEGALSYNSPLHF.

This rearrangement joins TRBV2 to TRBJ1-6; possibly TRBD1 for D (6 bases). CDR1 and CDR2 from the germline V gene are SNHLY and FYNNEI. Trimming took off 6 bases at V and 9 bases at J, with 18 bases between the two ends. CDR3 length: 15 amino acids. This CDR3 reads CASRMDRTVVSPLHF. CDR3 coding DNA: TGTGCCAGCAGGATGGACAGAACGGTAGTTTCACCCCTCCACTTT.

As to this clone: Other DNA sequences in this sample translate to the same CDR3. This sequence joins TRBV9 and TRBJ2-2; no definite D call. The CDR3 totals 14 residues. From germline, CDR1 is SGDLS and CDR2 YYNGEE. V lost 0 bases to trimming and J lost 2 bases, with 5 bases between them. The CDR3: CASSVGLNTGELFF. CDR3 nucleotide sequence: TGTGCCAGCAGCGTAGGACTTAACACCGGGGAGCTGTTTTTT.

The rearrangement uses TRBV2 and TRBJ2-7; 10 nucleotides line up with TRBD1. This CDR3 contains 13 residues. Trimming took 7 bases from V and 2 from J; bases not matched to a gene: 2. From germline, CDR1 is SNHLY and CDR2 FYNNEI. DNA for the CDR3: TGTGCCAGCATGGGACAGGGGACCTACGAGCAGTACTTC. This encodes CASMGQGTYEQYF.

This clone was detected a few times. This chain joins TRBV11-2 and TRBJ1-3, with 10 bases that match TRBD1. The CDR3 runs to 15 residues. Looked up from germline, CDR1 is SGHAT and CDR2 is FQNNGV. V was clipped by 5 bases and J by 4 bases; unmatched bases: 5. The CDR3 DNA follows: TGTGCCAGCAGCAAGCGACAGGGGGCAGGAAACACCATATATTTT. Its translation: CASSKRQGAGNTIYF.

The chain is built from TRBV2 and TRBJ2-5, with TRBD1 matching over 7 bases. The CDR3 loop spans 13 amino acids. The germline V gene has CDR1 SNHLY and CDR2 FYNNEI. The CDR3 protein is CGSSGQIQETQYF. The CDR3 DNA follows: TGTGGTAGCTCGGGACAGATACAAGAGACCCAGTACTTC.

This chain connects TRBV30 to TRBJ2-7; unclear D gene. This CDR3 spans 13 amino acids. V was clipped by 3 bases and J by 4 bases, with 13 bases between them. Germline loops: CDR1 GTSNPN, CDR2 SVGIG (reference sequence). CDR3 sequence: CAWSVNERYEQYF. CDR3 coding DNA: TGTGCCTGGAGCGTTAATGAGCGATACGAGCAGTACTTC.

The V and J genes are TRBV7-2 and TRBJ1-6, with no clear D. V lost 4 bases to trimming and J lost 0 bases, with 4 bases between them. This CDR3 contains 14 residues. Germline V gives CDR1 SGHTA, CDR2 FQGNSA. The CDR3 bases are TGTGCCAGCAGCTCCAGCTCCTATAATTCACCCCTCCACTTT. This codes for CASSSSSYNSPLHF.

This chain uses TRBV5-1 with TRBJ2-1; D is undetermined. V lost 1 base, J lost 5 bases, and 13 bases lay in between. CDR1 is SGHRS and CDR2 is YFSETQ in the germline V gene. There are 15 residues in the CDR3. CDR3: CASSLTATPNNEQFF. The CDR3 coding sequence is TGCGCCAGCAGCTTGACGGCAACCCCAAACAATGAGCAGTTCTTC.

Turning to this clone: The sample contains more than one DNA sequence encoding this CDR3. The CDR3 spells CASSLLGSPLHF. As DNA, the CDR3 is TGTGCCAGCAGTTTACTAGGGTCACCCCTCCACTTT. The chain links TRBV28 to TRBJ1-6; D gene ambiguous. Germline assignment: CDR1 MDHEN and CDR2 SYDVKM. The CDR3 is 12 residues long. Trimming took off 2 bases at V and 10 bases at J, with 6 bases between the two ends.

The chain has TRBV2 and TRBJ1-2, with D tentatively TRBD1 (5 bases). There are 15 residues in the CDR3. Germline CDR1 SNHLY, CDR2 FYNNEI. Trimming pared 5 bases from V and 3 bases from J, leaving 16 bases between. CDR3 sequence reads: CASSSISGTHYGYTF. CDR3 nucleotide sequence: TGTGCCAGCAGTTCAATCTCCGGGACCCACTATGGCTACACCTTC.

The chain links TRBV2 to TRBJ2-3; 9 bases fit TRBD2. Trimming at V came to 6 bases and at J to 4 bases, leaving 14 bases not matched to a gene. Germline V gene lookup returns CDR1 SNHLY and CDR2 FYNNEI. The CDR3 has 17 residues. The CDR3 loop reads CASRDPYEAGGADTQYF. As DNA, the CDR3 is TGTGCCAGCAGAGACCCTTACGAGGCGGGGGGGGCAGATACGCAGTATTTT.

This rearrangement joins TRBV10-1 to TRBJ1-1; perhaps TRBD1 as D (6 bases). V lost 6 bases and J lost 3, with 23 bases in between. CDR1 and CDR2 (germline): WNHNN, SYGVQD (reference sequence). The CDR3 extends over 17 amino acids. CDR3 DNA: TGCGCCAGCAGATCACCCCAGCAGGACAGAAAATACACTGAAGCTTTCTTT. This translates into CASRSPQQDRKYTEAFF.

The V gene is TRBV14, the J gene TRBJ1-3; D is unclear. Looked up from germline, CDR1 is SGHDN and CDR2 is FVKESK. With 1 base removed from V and 4 bases from J, the gap between germline ends came to 14 bases. CDR3 length: 16 amino acids. CDR3 nucleotide sequence: TGTGCCAGCAGCCAAGCGGGGTACGGTCAAGGAAACACCATATATTTT. Its translation is CASSQAGYGQGNTIYF.

The CDR3 DNA sequence: TGTGCCAGCAGGCAGACAGGGACCGGAAACACCATATATTTT. It is translated as CASRQTGTGNTIYF. J is TRBJ1-3 and V is TRBV5-8, with TRBD1 matching over 7 bases. The junction had 6 bases not matched to a gene; V was cut back by 5 bases and J by 4 bases. This CDR3 spans 14 amino acids. Germline V CDR1 and CDR2: SGHTS, YDEGEE.

A few counts support this clone. The V gene is TRBV27, the J gene TRBJ2-1; D is possibly TRBD2 (6 bases). Trimming pared 4 bases from V and 4 bases from J, leaving 20 bases between. The CDR3 totals 17 residues. Germline V gene data show CDR1 as MNHEY and CDR2 as SMNVEV (reference sequence). Written as DNA, the CDR3 is TGTGCCAGCAGTTCCTATCTAGCGTCAGCCTCGTACAATGAGCAGTTCTTC. This gives the protein CASSSYLASASYNEQFF.

The rearrangement links TRBV18 to TRBJ2-1, with TRBD2 matching 9 bases. The length of the CDR3 is 20 residues. Trimming at V came to 2 bases and at J to 4 bases, leaving 18 bases not matched to a gene. Looked up from germline, CDR1 is KGHSH and CDR2 is LQKENI. The CDR3 protein is CASSPRVASGIAGGYNEQFF. The CDR3 bases are TGTGCCAGCTCACCAAGGGTTGCTAGCGGGATTGCTGGAGGTTACAATGAGCAGTTCTTC.

The CDR3 nucleotides are TGTGCCAGCAGTTGGGGTCAGGGTGCAGTTCGGGCAACTAATGAAAAACTGTTTTTT. Translated, it gives CASSWGQGAVRATNEKLFF. The chain recombines TRBV28 with TRBJ1-4, with D perhaps TRBD1 (5 bases). Germline V CDR1 and CDR2: MDHEN, SYDVKM. V gave up 4 bases and J gave up 0 bases, with 21 bases separating them. The CDR3 runs 19 residues.

This clone was seen a few times. V is TRBV4-1 and J is TRBJ2-3, with D unresolved. The CDR3 runs 15 residues. The germline CDR1 and CDR2 sequences are MGHRA and YSYEKL. V was clipped by 1 base and J by 5 bases, with 13 bases between them. The CDR3 sequence is CASSQVLQERDTQYF. The CDR3 DNA is TGCGCCAGCAGCCAAGTCCTCCAAGAACGAGATACGCAGTATTTT.

J is TRBJ2-2 and V is TRBV7-8, with a tentative D call TRBD1 (6 bases). The V end was cut by 5 bases, the J end by 1 base, with 11 bases between. Germline V gene lookup returns CDR1 SGHVS and CDR2 FQNEAQ. This CDR3 spans 15 amino acids. This CDR3 is CASSGKGQNTGELFF. The CDR3 DNA reads TGTGCCAGCAGCGGAAAGGGACAGAACACCGGGGAGCTGTTTTTT.

In nucleotides, the CDR3 is TGTGCCAGCAGTTTCCCACCGAGAGGGGGTTTAGAAGCTTTCTTT. Translating it yields CASSFPPRGGLEAFF. The chain has TRBV28 and TRBJ1-1; weak D call: TRBD1 (6 bases). V gave up 3 bases and J gave up 8 bases, with 19 bases separating them. Germline assignment: CDR1 MDHEN and CDR2 SYDVKM. The CDR3 covers 15 residues. Combining the CDR3 with reference TRBV28 and TRBJ1-1 gives the whole variable domain DVKVTQSSRYLVKRTGEKVFLECVQDMDHENMFWYRQDPGLGLRLIYFSYDVKMKEKGDIPEGYSVSREKKERFSLILESASTNQTSMYLCASSFPPRGGLEAFFGQGTRLTVV.

The V gene is TRBV10-3, the J gene TRBJ1-6; no clear D. The ends were cut back, 4 bases at V and 7 bases at J, with 11 bases in the middle. Germline V gene sequence: CDR1 ENHRY, CDR2 SYGVKD. This CDR3 is 14 amino acids long. The CDR3 DNA follows: TGTGCCATCAGTGTCGGGCAGCCAAATTCACCCCTCCACTTT. Protein: CAISVGQPNSPLHF.

This chain joins TRBV1 and TRBJ1-1; the table's D call, TRBD1, was not checked against the DNA. TRBV1 is a recognized pseudogene. The CDR3 runs 17 residues. In DNA form, the CDR3 reads TGCACCAGCAGCCAAGAAAGTGACAGGGGCTTGAACACTGAAGCTTTCTTT. Translation: CTSSQESDRGLNTEAFF.

On this clone itself: The same CDR3 can be traced to other DNA sequences in this sample. The genes are TRBV15 and TRBJ1-2; TRBD1 is a possible D gene (5 bases). The CDR3 is made up of 14 amino acids. Trimming shortened V by 2 bases and J by 0 bases, and 7 bases separated the two germline ends. Per germline, CDR1 LNHNV and CDR2 YYDKDF (reference sequence). Here the CDR3 reads CATSRRGTNYGYTF. Here the CDR3 DNA reads TGTGCCACCAGCAGAAGGGGAACTAACTATGGCTACACCTTC.

The chain has TRBV6-1 and TRBJ1-5; perhaps TRBD1 as D (6 bases). Germline-derived CDR1 and CDR2 are MNHNS and SASEGT. Trimming removed 8 bases at V and 2 bases at J, with 16 bases between. The CDR3 spans 15 residues. Here the CDR3 DNA reads TGTGCCAGCCTAATCACAGGGAAAGGCAATCAGCCCCAGCATTTT. This encodes CASLITGKGNQPQHF.

The V call is TRBV27, the J call TRBJ2-7; possible D gene TRBD1, 5 bases. The germline CDR1 and CDR2 sequences are MNHEY and SMNVEV (reference sequence). The CDR3 length is 13 residues. Trimming shortened V by 11 bases and J by 2 bases, and 16 bases separated the two germline ends. This CDR3 is CARPQGNPYEQYF. CDR3 sequence (DNA): TGTGCCCGTCCCCAGGGAAACCCCTACGAGCAGTACTTC.

This chain joins TRBV9 and TRBJ2-5; 11 bases are a match to TRBD2. This CDR3 is 16 amino acids long. V dropped 0 bases and J dropped 5; count of bases not matched to a gene: 6. Germline CDR1 reads SGDLS; CDR2 reads YYNGEE. This CDR3 is CASSVDLAGGEETQYF. The CDR3 DNA reads as TGTGCCAGCAGCGTAGACCTAGCGGGGGGTGAGGAGACCCAGTACTTC. The entire variable domain, with the rest obtained from reference TRBV9 and TRBJ2-5, is as follows: DSGVTQTPKHLITATGQRVTLRCSPRSGDLSVYWYQQSLDQGLQFLIQYYNGEERAKGNILERFSAQQFPDLHSELNLSSLELGDSALYFCASSVDLAGGEETQYFGPGTRLLVL.